The T cell receptor beta chain described here comes from a study of blood T cell repertoires in COVID-19. Background on the study: Sites across the United States, Italy and Spain contributed samples from acute and convalescent COVID-19. T cells, B-cell-depleted T cells, or PBMCs supplied cDNA or gDNA.

The V and J ends lost 4 bases and 5 bases, in that order; junction bases with no gene match: 6. The CDR3 has 16 residues. Germline V CDR1 and CDR2: SGHKS, YYEKEE (reference sequence). Under the authors' procedure: Using reference gene primer amplification, nucleated cell counts were estimated. Assay used: immunoSEQ multiplex PCR; TCRdb lists only in-frame clones, some missing. V and J calls and clone size come straight from that table; D and trimming were deduced from the DNA. The sample shows 270,000 or so clones, around nine tenths of them seen only once. This clone was detected once. The chain employs TRBV5-5 and TRBJ2-2, with 12 nucleotides matching TRBD1. What was sequenced was peripheral blood. The TCR comes from a man aged 35-49 years with acute or convalescent COVID-19. In nucleotides, the CDR3 is TGTGCCAGCAGCGTGGGACAGGGGGCGAGAACCGGGGAGCTGTTTTTT. Translation: CASSVGQGARTGELFF.